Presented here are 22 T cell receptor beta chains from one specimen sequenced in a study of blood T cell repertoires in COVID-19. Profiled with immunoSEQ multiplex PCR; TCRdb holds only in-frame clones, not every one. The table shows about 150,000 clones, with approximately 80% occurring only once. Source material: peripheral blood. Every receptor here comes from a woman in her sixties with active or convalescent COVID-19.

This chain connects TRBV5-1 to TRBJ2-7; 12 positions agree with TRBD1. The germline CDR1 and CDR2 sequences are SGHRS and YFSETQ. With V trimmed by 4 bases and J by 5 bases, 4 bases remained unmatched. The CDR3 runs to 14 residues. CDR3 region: CASSPGQGAHEQYF. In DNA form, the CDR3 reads TGCGCCAGCAGCCCGGGACAGGGGGCTCACGAGCAGTACTTC. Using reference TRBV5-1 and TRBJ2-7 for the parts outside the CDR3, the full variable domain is KAGVTQTPRYLIKTRGQQVTLSCSPISGHRSVSWYQQTPGQGLQFLFEYFSETQRNKGNFPGRFSGRQFSNSRSEMNVSTLELGDSALYLCASSPGQGAHEQYFGPGTRLTVT.

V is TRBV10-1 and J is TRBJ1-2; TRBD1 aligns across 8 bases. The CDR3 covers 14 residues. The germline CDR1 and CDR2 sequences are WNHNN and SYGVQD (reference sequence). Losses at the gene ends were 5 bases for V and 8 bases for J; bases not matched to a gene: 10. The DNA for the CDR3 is TGCGCCAGCAGTCCAGGACAGGGAGGTGGCGGCTACACCTTC. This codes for CASSPGQGGGGYTF.

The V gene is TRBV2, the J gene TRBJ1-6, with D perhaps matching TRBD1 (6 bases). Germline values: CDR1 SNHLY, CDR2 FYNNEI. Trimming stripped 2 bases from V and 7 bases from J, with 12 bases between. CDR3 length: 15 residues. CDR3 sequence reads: CASSEQGLMNSPLHF. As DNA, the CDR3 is TGTGCCAGCAGTGAACAGGGGTTAATGAATTCACCCCTCCACTTT.

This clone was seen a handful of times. The CDR3 sequence is CASTKSKPGTGPSYEQYF. The CDR3 DNA is TGTGCCAGCACCAAATCGAAACCCGGGACAGGGCCGTCCTACGAGCAGTACTTC. The J gene is TRBJ2-7, the V gene TRBV28; TRBD1 matches 9 bases. The CDR3 consists of 18 residues. Germline lookup yields CDR1 MDHEN and CDR2 SYDVKM. V lost 7 bases, J lost 1 base, and 17 bases stayed unmatched.

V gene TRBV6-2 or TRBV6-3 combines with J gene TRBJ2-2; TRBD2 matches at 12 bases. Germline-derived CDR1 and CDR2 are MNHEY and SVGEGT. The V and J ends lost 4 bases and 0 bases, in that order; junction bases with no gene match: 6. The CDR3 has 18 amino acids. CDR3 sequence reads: CASSLLAGGTSNTGELFF. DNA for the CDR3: TGTGCCAGCAGTTTACTAGCGGGGGGAACCTCGAACACCGGGGAGCTGTTTTTT.

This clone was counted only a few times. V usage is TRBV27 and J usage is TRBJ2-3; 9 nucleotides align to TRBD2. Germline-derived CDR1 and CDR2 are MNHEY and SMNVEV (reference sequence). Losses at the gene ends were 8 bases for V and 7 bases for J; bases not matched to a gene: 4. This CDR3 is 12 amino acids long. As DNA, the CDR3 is TGTGCCAGCTCTAGCGGGGTACATACGCAGTATTTT. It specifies CASSSGVHTQYF.

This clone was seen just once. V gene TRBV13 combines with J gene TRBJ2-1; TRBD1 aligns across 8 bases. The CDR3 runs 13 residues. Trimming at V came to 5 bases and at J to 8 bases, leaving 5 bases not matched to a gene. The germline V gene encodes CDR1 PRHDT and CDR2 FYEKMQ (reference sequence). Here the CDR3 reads CASSLDREYEQFF. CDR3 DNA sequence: TGTGCCAGCAGCCTGGACAGGGAGTATGAGCAGTTCTTC.

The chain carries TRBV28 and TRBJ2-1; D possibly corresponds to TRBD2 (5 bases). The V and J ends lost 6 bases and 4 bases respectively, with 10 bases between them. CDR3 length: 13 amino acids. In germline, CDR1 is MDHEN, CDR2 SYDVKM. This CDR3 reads CASREDLYNEQFF. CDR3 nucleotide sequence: TGTGCCAGCAGGGAGGACCTTTACAATGAGCAGTTCTTC.

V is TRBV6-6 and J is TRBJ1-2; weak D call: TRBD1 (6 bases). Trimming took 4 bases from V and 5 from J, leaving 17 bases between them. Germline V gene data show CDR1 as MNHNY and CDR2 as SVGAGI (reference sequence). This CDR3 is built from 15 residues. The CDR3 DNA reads TGTGCCAGCAGTTTGGACAGCCCTCCCATATATGGCTACACCTTC. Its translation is CASSLDSPPIYGYTF.

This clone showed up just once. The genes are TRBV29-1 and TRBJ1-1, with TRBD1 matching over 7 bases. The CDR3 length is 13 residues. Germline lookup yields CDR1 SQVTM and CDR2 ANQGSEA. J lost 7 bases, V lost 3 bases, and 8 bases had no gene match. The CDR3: CSVDGQGVGEAFF. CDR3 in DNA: TGCAGCGTTGATGGCCAGGGGGTGGGTGAAGCTTTCTTT.

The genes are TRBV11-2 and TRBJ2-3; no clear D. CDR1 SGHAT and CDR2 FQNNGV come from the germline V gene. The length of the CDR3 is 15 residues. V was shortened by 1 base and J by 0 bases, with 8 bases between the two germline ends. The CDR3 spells CASSLGRSSTDTQYF. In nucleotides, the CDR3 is TGTGCCAGCAGCTTAGGCAGGTCTAGCACAGATACGCAGTATTTT.

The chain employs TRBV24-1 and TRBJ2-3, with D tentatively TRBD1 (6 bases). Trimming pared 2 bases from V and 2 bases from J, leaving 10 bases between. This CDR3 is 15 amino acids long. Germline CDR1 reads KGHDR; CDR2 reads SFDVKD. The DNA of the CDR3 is TGTGCCACCAGTGATTCAGGGGATTTCACAGATACGCAGTATTTT. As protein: CATSDSGDFTDTQYF.

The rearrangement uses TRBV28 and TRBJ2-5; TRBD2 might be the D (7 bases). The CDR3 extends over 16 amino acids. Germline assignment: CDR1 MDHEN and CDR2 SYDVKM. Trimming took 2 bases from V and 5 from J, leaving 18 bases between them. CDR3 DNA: TGTGCCAGCAGTTTACGCGGTGCGGGGGCGCCTGAGACCCAGTACTTC. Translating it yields CASSLRGAGAPETQYF. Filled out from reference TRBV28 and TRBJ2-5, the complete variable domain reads DVKVTQSSRYLVKRTGEKVFLECVQDMDHENMFWYRQDPGLGLRLIYFSYDVKMKEKGDIPEGYSVSREKKERFSLILESASTNQTSMYLCASSLRGAGAPETQYFGPGTRLLVL.

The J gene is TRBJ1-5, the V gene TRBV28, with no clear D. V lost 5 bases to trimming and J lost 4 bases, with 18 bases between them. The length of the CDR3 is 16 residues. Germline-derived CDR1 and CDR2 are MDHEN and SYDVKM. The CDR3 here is CASSPHLGGTNQPQHF. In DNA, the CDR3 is TGTGCCAGCAGTCCCCACCTGGGAGGTACTAATCAGCCCCAGCATTTT.

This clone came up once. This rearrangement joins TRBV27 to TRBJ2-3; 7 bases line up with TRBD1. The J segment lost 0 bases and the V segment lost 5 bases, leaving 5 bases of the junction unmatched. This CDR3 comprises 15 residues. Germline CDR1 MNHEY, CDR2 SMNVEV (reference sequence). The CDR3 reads CASSTPGQSTDTQYF. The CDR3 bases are TGTGCCAGCAGTACTCCGGGACAGAGCACAGATACGCAGTATTTT.

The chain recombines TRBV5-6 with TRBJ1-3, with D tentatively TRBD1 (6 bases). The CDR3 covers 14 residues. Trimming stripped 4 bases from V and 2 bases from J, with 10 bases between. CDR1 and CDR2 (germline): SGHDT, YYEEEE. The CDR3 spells CASSVRGAGNTIYF. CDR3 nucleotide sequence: TGTGCCAGCAGCGTCAGGGGAGCTGGAAACACCATATATTTT.

CDR3 sequence reads: CATSSQGSGTGELFF. The CDR3 nucleotides read TGCGCCACATCTTCGCAGGGCTCTGGCACCGGGGAGCTGTTTTTT. The gene calls are TRBV5-1 and TRBJ2-2, with D perhaps TRBD1 (5 bases). V was trimmed by 9 bases and J by 4 bases, leaving 19 bases between them. Germline CDR1 reads SGHRS; CDR2 reads YFSETQ. The CDR3 is made up of 15 amino acids.

CDR3 in DNA: TGCGCCAGCAGCCAGGGGGGTGGTAATTCACCCCTCCACTTT. It specifies CASSQGGGNSPLHF. The chain employs TRBV5-1 and TRBJ1-6; 7 nucleotides match TRBD1. Looked up from germline, CDR1 is SGHRS and CDR2 is YFSETQ. The CDR3 is 14 amino acids. Unmatched junction bases numbered 4, after V lost 4 bases and J lost 6 bases.

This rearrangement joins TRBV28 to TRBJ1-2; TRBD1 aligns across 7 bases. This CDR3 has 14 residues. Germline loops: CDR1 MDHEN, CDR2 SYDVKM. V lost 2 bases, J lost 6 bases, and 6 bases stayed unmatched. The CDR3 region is CASSLGRGKDGYTF. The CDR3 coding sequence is TGTGCCAGCAGTTTAGGCAGGGGGAAGGATGGCTACACCTTC.

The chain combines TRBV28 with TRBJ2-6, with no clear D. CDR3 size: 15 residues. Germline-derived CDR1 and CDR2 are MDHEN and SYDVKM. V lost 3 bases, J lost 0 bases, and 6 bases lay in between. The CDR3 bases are TGTGCCAGCAGTTTTTTAGCCTCTGGGGCCAACGTCCTGACTTTC. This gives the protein CASSFLASGANVLTF.

The CDR3 DNA follows: TGTGCCAGCAGCTCGGGAGGTTCTGGGGCCAACGTCCTGACTTTC. It yields the protein CASSSGGSGANVLTF. The chain has TRBV5-6 and TRBJ2-6; 7 bases align to TRBD2. CDR1 and CDR2 (germline): SGHDT, YYEEEE. The CDR3 contains 15 residues. V shed 3 bases and J 1 base; nucleotides not matched to a gene: 1.

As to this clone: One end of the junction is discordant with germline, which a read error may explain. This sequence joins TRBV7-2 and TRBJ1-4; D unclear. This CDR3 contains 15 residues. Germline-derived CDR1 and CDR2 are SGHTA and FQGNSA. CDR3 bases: TGTGCCAGCAACTTAAAAGGAGGTGCGAATGAAAAACTGTTTTTT. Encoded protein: CASNLKGGANEKLFF.